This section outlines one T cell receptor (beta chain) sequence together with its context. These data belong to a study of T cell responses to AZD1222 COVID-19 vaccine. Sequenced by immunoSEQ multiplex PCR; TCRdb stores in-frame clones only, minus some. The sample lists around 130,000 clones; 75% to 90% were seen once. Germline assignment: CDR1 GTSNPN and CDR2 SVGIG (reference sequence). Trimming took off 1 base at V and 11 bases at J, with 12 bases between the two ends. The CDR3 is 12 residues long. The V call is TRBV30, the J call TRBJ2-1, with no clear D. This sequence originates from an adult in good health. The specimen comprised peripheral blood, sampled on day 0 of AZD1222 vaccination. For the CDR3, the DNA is TGTGCCTGGAGTGGACGAGGCGGTCAGCAGTTCTTC. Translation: CAWSGRGGQQFF.